This T cell receptor beta chain was captured in a study of T cells in Graves' hyperthyroidism and ophthalmopathy. TCR beta CDR3 region amplification was performed from RNA transcripts. The study used the HTBI primer set for a first-round RT-PCR of the TCR CDR3. Using its own MiXCR run on the multiplex PCR reads, TCRdb lists one record per CDR3 protein. The sample includes about 270,000 distinct CDR3 sequences, 24% of them seen just once. The germline V gene has CDR1 MNHNS and CDR2 SASEGT. Trimming stripped 6 bases from V and 5 bases from J, with 22 bases between. The CDR3 consists of 16 residues. The chain has TRBV6-1 and TRBJ2-5, with D perhaps matching TRBD1 (6 bases). The TCR originated in a woman between 35 and 50 years old with Graves' ophthalmopathy. The sample was blood. Written as DNA, the CDR3 is TGTGCCAGCAGCCCCTTTGCCACAGGGCCCGTGGAGACCCAGTACTTC. It encodes CASSPFATGPVETQYF.